This T cell receptor (beta chain) was sequenced in a study of healthy donors' naive CD4 and CD8 T cells. Germline lookup yields CDR1 LNHDA and CDR2 SQIVND (reference sequence). V gave up 3 bases and J gave up 3 bases; unmatched junction bases: 6. CDR3 size: 15 residues. In its sample, this clonotype was seen a few times. TCR libraries were built from approximately 0.45 ug of total RNA by linear amplification. TCRdb recomputed calls from the reads with MiXCR, one row per CDR3 protein. The repertoire holds about 180,000 distinct CDR3 sequences, with about 76% as singletons. The source of this sequence is a pool of human donors in good health; the sample pools cells from several healthy donors. The chain is built from TRBV19 and TRBJ1-2; 8 nucleotides agree with TRBD1. The sample comprised naive CD4+ and CD8+ T cells sorted from blood, pooled from several donors. CDR3 in DNA: TGTGCCAGTAGTATTCAGACAGGGGAAGACTATGGCTACACCTTC. Its protein product is CASSIQTGEDYGYTF. The whole variable domain, filled in from reference TRBV19 and TRBJ1-2, reads DGGITQSPKYLFRKEGQNVTLSCEQNLNHDAMYWYRQDPGQGLRLIYYSQIVNDFQKGDIAEGYSVSREKKESFPLTVTSAQKNPTAFYLCASSIQTGEDYGYTFGSGTRLTVV.